This paragraph covers one TCR delta chain sequence. It has no known antigen specificity. No base quality values were provided; no much bigger clone lies one nucleotide off. This sample stems from a study of gamma-delta chains in newborns, infants, children (dated by TCRdb to about 2019). Turning to the overall study: According to the title of the study, polyclonal expansion of innate gammadelta T cells immediately after birth is driven by microbial exposure. The study examined the way microbial exposure affected innate gammadelta T cell populations in human newborns right after birth.

TCRdb shows the sequencer as Illumina MiSeq. Clonotypes were called again by TCRdb from the public reads via CATT, and duplicate nucleotide sequences were then merged into one entry. The sample table contains 5,000 or so delta-chain clones; only one count was recorded for less than 4% of them. Around 15% of the sample belongs to the ten largest clones. The receptor was derived from a child who was a newborn, infant or young child, either healthy, febrile or measles-vaccinated (not recorded which). Material: blood.

The bases are TGTGCCTGTGACACCTGGGGGATAGGACAACTCTTCTTT. Protein translation: CACDTWGIGQLFF. Recombination linked TRDV2 to TRDJ2, with 9 bases matching TRDD3. From a lookup of the germline V gene, CDR1 and CDR2 are GEAIGNYY and EKD. CDR3 length: 13 amino acids, cysteine to phenylalanine. Of the read, only the CDR3 DNA is kept; its 39 bases are in frame from base 1. At the junction V is shortened by 0 bases and J by 10 bases; bases outside the gene matches: 2.